The next 9 T cell receptor beta chains were all read from a single sample in a study of CD8 T cells in ankylosing spondylitis. Using its own MiXCR run on the 5' RACE reads, TCRdb lists one record per CDR3 protein. The data hold 200,000 to 300,000 distinct CDR3 sequences, with about 10% observed a single time. Sequencing was done on a sample of blood, either unsorted or a sorted T cell fraction (not recorded which). The receptors stem from a male donor with ankylosing spondylitis or in good health (not recorded which).

This clonotype was counted at least ten times. Being one base from a much bigger clone, this may be a read error. The DNA of the CDR3 is TGCGCCAGCAGCTCGGGACAGGACACCGGGGAGCTGTTTTTT. Translated: CASSSGQDTGELFF. This sequence joins TRBV5-1 and TRBJ2-2; TRBD1 matches 8 bases. The CDR3 runs 14 residues. The germline V gene has CDR1 SGHRS and CDR2 YFSETQ. The V gene end was trimmed by 3 bases and the J gene end by 3 bases; junction bases not matched to a gene: 1.

In this sample, this clonotype turned up many times. The rearrangement links TRBV12-3 or TRBV12-4 to TRBJ2-7; possibly TRBD2 for D (5 bases). The CDR3 length is 14 residues. The V end was cut by 3 bases, the J end by 2 bases, with 11 bases between. CDR3 loop: CASSFGDGTYEQYF. CDR3 nucleotide sequence: TGTGCCAGCAGTTTTGGTGACGGGACCTACGAGCAGTACTTC.

V and J are TRBV5-1 and TRBJ2-1, with a tentative D call TRBD2 (6 bases). The CDR3 contains 14 residues. The V and J ends lost 0 bases and 4 bases respectively, with 8 bases between them. Germline CDR1 and CDR2: SGHRS and YFSETQ. The chain's CDR3 is CASSLGGVYNEQFF. CDR3 in DNA: TGCGCCAGCAGCTTGGGGGGGGTATACAATGAGCAGTTCTTC.

The rearrangement uses TRBV29-1 and TRBJ1-2; maybe TRBD1 (5 bases). CDR1 and CDR2 (germline): SQVTM, ANQGSEA. The CDR3 spans 14 residues. V dropped 7 bases and J dropped 7 bases, with 22 bases sitting between them. In DNA form, the CDR3 reads TGCAGCGCGCGTCAGGGCCCCATGGCCTCTGGCTACACCTTC. This sequence encodes CSARQGPMASGYTF.

This clonotype was counted many times. The rearrangement uses TRBV24-1 and TRBJ2-1; D is undetermined. The CDR3 totals 15 residues. The germline V and J ends were trimmed by 3 bases and 7 bases, with 15 bases remaining between them. In germline, CDR1 is KGHDR, CDR2 SFDVKD. The CDR3 DNA is TGTGCCACCAGTGATCCTGGTGGATACGGAAATGAGCAGTTCTTC. Translation: CATSDPGGYGNEQFF.

In its sample, this clonotype was seen a few times. The chain carries TRBV12-3 or TRBV12-4 and TRBJ1-2, with no clear D. The CDR3 spans 11 residues. V was pared by 3 bases and J by 7 bases, with 6 bases between. CDR3 bases: TGTGCCAGCAGTTTCGGTTTTGGCTACACCTTC. Its protein is CASSFGFGYTF.

Only a few counts were recorded for this clonotype. The chain employs TRBV11-2 and TRBJ1-5; 7 bases are a match to TRBD1. Unmatched junction bases numbered 8, after V lost 9 bases and J lost 9 bases. CDR3 length equals 12 residues. Germline lookup yields CDR1 SGHAT and CDR2 FQNNGV. The CDR3 reads CARRDSSWPQHF. In DNA form, the CDR3 reads TGTGCCAGACGGGACAGTAGTTGGCCCCAGCATTTT.

The V call is TRBV27, the J call TRBJ1-1, with no clear D. V lost 6 bases and J lost 6, with 14 bases in between. CDR1 is MNHEY, CDR2 SMNVEV, per germline (reference sequence). The CDR3 is 13 amino acids. In DNA form, the CDR3 reads TGTGCCAGCAGGTCCATTGACGAATCTGAAGCTTTCTTT. Amino acid sequence: CASRSIDESEAFF.

This clonotype has at least ten counts. The chain is built from TRBV9 and TRBJ2-2; no clear D. Germline CDR1 and CDR2: SGDLS and YYNGEE. Trimming took 3 bases from V and 0 from J, leaving 12 bases between them. This CDR3 is built from 16 residues. This chain's CDR3 is CASSASPFPNTGELFF. CDR3 nucleotide sequence: TGTGCCAGCAGCGCCAGTCCCTTCCCGAACACCGGGGAGCTGTTTTTT.